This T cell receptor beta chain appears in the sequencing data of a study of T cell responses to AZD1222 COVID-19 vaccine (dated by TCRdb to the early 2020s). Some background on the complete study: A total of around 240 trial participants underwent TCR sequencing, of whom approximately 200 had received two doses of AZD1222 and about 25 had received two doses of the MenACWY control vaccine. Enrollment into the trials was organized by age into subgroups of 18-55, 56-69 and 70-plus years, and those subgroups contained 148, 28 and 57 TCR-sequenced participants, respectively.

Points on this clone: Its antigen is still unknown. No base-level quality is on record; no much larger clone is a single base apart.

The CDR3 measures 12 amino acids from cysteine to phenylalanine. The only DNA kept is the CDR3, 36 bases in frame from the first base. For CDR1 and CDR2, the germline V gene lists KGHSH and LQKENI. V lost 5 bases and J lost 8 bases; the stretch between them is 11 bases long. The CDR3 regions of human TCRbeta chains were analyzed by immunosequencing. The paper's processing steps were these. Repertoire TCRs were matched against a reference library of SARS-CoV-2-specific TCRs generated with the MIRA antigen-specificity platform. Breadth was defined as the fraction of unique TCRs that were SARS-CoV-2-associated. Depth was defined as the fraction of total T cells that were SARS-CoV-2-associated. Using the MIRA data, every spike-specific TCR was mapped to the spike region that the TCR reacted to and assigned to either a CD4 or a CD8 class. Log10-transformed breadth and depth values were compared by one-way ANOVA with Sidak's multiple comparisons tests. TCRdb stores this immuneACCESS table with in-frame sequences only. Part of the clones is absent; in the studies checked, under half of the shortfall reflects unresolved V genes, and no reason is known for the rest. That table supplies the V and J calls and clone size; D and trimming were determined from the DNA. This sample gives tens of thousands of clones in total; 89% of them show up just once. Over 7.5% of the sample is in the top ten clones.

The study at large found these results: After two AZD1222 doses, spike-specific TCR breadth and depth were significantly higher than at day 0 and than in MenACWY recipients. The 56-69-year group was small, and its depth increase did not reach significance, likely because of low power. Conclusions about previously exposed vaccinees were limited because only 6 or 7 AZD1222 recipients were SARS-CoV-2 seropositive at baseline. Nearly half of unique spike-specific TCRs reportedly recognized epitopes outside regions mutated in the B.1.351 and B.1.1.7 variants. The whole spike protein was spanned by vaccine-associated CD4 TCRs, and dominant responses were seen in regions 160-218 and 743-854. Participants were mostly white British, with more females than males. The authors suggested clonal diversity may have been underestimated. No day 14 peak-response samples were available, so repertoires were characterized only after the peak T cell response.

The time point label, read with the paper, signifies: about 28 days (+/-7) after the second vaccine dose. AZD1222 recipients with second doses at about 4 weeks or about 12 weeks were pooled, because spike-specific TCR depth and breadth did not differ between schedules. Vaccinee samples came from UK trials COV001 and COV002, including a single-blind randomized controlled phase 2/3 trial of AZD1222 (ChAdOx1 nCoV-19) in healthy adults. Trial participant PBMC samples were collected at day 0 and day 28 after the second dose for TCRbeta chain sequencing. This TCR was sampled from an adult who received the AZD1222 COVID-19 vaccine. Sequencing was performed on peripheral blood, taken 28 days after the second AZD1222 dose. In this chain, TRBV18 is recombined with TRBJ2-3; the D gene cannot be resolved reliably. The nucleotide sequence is TGTGCCAGCTCAGGTCAACTTGGTACGCAGTATTTT. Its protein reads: CASSGQLGTQYF.